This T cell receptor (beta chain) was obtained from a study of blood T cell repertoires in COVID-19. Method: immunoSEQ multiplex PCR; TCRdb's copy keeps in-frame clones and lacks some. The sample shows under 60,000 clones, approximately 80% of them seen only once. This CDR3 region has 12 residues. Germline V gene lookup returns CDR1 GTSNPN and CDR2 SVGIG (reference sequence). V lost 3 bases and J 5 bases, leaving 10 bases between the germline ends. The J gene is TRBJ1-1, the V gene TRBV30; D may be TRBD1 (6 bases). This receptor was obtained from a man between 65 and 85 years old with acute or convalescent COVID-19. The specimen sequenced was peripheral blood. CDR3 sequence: CAWSHQGTEAFF. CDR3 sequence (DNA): TGTGCCTGGAGCCATCAGGGGACTGAAGCTTTCTTT.